This T cell receptor beta chain is drawn from a study of response to subunit inactivated influenza vaccine. TCRdb recomputed calls from the RT-PCR reads with MiXCR, one row per CDR3 protein. Here the sample spans about 650,000 distinct CDR3 sequences, around 15% being singletons. This CDR3 is built from 14 residues. Germline values: CDR1 SGHDT, CDR2 YYEEEE. V was trimmed by 4 bases and J by 6 bases, leaving 14 bases between them. This sequence originates from a man aged 45-60 years who received an inactivated influenza vaccine. The sequenced sample was PBMCs from blood, obtained approximately 15 days before vaccination. This chain links TRBV5-6 with TRBJ2-4; tentatively, D is TRBD1 or TRBD2 (5 bases each). The CDR3 reads CASSPGRRLNIQYF. The CDR3 nucleotides read TGTGCCAGCAGCCCGGGACGTCGACTAAACATTCAGTACTTC.